This T cell receptor beta chain emerged from a study of blood T cell repertoires in COVID-19. Assay used: immunoSEQ multiplex PCR; TCRdb lists only in-frame clones, some missing. The sample includes roughly 360,000 clones, 81% seen only once; the top ten take around 1.1%. Per the germline V gene, CDR1 is MNHNS and CDR2 is SASEGT. CDR3 size: 15 residues. V was pared by 0 bases and J by 4 bases, with 12 bases between. The chain has TRBV6-1 and TRBJ1-2, with D unclear. The sequenced sample was peripheral blood. The sequence derives from a human donor with acute or convalescent COVID-19. The donor label of this sample is uncertain. The CDR3 DNA is TGTGCCAGCAGTGAAGCCAAACGGGTCCTCTATGGCTACACCTTC. Encoded protein: CASSEAKRVLYGYTF.